The following is a TCR beta chain sequence with its context. Its target is not known. The data originate from a study of shared clonotypes between healthy human individuals. The study's findings and limits: Sharing across four donors was highest in naive CD4 (roughly 5%) and lowest in memory CD8 (around 0.4%).

Clones were read by immunoSEQ multiplex PCR, and TCRdb kept only the in-frame ones, dropping some. The table shows around 550,000 clones, with approximately 95% occurring only once. This clonotype was obtained from a woman in her twenties or thirties in good health. Sample: naive CD4+ T cells sorted from blood. Subset: CD45RA+ positively selected.

CDR3 sequence: CASSSTHYWYREDGRYEQYF. The CDR3 coding sequence is TGTGCCAGCAGTTCTACCCATTACTGGTACCGGGAGGACGGAAGGTACGAGCAGTACTTC. The rearrangement joins TRBV7-3 to TRBJ2-7; TRBD2 matches at 7 bases. The CDR3 has 20 amino acids. With 6 bases clipped from V and 4 bases from J, the junction kept 27 bases outside the gene matches. Germline CDR1 reads SGHTA; CDR2 reads FQGTGA.